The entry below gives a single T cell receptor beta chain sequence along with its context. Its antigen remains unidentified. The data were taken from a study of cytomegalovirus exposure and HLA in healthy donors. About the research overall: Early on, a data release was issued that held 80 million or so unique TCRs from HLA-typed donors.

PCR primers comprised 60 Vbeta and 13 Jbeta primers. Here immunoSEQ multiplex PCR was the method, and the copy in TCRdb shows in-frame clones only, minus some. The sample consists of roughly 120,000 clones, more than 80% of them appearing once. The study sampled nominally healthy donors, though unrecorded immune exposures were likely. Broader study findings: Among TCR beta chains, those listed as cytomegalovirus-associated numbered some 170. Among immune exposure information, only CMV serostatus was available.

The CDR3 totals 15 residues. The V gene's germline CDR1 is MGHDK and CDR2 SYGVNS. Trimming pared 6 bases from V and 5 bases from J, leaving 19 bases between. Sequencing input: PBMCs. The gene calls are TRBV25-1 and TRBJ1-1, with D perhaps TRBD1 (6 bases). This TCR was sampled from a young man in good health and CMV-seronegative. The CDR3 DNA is TGTGCCAGCAGGGAGGATACAGGGTGGGATACTGAAGCTTTCTTT. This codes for CASREDTGWDTEAFF.